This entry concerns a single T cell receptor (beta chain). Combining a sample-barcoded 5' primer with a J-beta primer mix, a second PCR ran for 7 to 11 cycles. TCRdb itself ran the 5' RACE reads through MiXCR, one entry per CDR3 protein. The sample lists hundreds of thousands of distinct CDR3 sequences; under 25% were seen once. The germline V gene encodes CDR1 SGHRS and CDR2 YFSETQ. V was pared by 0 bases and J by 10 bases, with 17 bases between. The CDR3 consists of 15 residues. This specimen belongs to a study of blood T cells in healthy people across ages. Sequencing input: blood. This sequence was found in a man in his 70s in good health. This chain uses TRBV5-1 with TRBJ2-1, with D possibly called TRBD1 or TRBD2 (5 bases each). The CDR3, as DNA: TGCGCCAGCAGCTTGGTATCCGACGTGGGGACGGAGCAGTTCTTC. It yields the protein CASSLVSDVGTEQFF.